This T cell receptor (beta chain) was identified in a study of control samples from healthy donors and cancer patients. Using immunoSEQ multiplex PCR, the repertoire was profiled, and TCRdb retains in-frame clones only, with some absent. The table shows about 170,000 clones, with around 88% occurring only once. The TCR was taken from a woman in her 30s in good health. What was sequenced was blood.

CDR3 region: CASSPTGINSYEQYF. The CDR3 DNA reads TGTGCCAGCAGTCCCACCGGGATTAACTCCTACGAGCAGTACTTC. This sequence joins TRBV27 and TRBJ2-7, with a possible D match to TRBD2 (5 bases). This CDR3 is built from 15 residues. Germline lookup yields CDR1 MNHEY and CDR2 SMNVEV (reference sequence). Trimming stripped 5 bases from V and 0 bases from J, with 14 bases between.